This record looks at one TCR beta chain sequence and its context. Its antigen is currently unknown. The data were taken from a study of cytomegalovirus exposure and HLA in healthy donors. PCR primers comprised 60 Vbeta and 13 Jbeta primers. Sequencing was performed with immunoSEQ multiplex PCR; in TCRdb, only in-frame clones are kept and a portion is missing. This sample's table reports more than 200,000 clones. The CDR3 extends over 12 amino acids. Germline-derived CDR1 and CDR2 are PRHDT and FYEKMQ (reference sequence). Losses at the gene ends were 5 bases for V and 7 bases for J; bases not matched to a gene: 4. Study-wide results and limits: It was around 160 TCR beta chains that were listed as cytomegalovirus-associated. It was only CMV serostatus that was available as immune exposure information.

The donors, nominally healthy at sampling, likely had unrecorded immune exposures. The chain is built from TRBV13 and TRBJ2-7; 8 bases align to TRBD2. The sequence was collected from a woman aged 25 to 39 in good health and CMV-seropositive. The sequenced sample consisted of PBMCs. The CDR3 is CASSRGGTEQYF. In DNA, the CDR3 is TGTGCCAGCAGCCGCGGGGGGACGGAGCAGTACTTC. Full variable domain (missing parts from reference TRBV13 and TRBJ2-7): AAGVIQSPRHLIKEKRETATLKCYPIPRHDTVYWYQQGPGQDPQFLISFYEKMQSDKGSIPDRFSAQQFSDYHSELNMSSLELGDSALYFCASSRGGTEQYFGPGTRLTVT.